A single T cell receptor beta chain is shown here with its context. As yet, its antigen is unknown. This record belongs to a study of identical twins. Study findings and constraints: Weaker excess twin sharing was seen among beta out-of-frame sequences.

A single record per CDR3 protein comes from TCRdb applying MiXCR to the 5' RACE reads. The repertoire has roughly 230,000 distinct CDR3 sequences, roughly 8.7% of them found once; the top ten carry less than 4%. The same data also went into a second study, on yellow fever vaccine responses in identical twins.

Sample: CD8+ T cells sorted from blood. The TCR was taken from a woman aged 18-29 years in good health.

The CDR3 nucleotides read TGTGCCAGCAGCCGCCGACTAGCCGAATATAACTACAATGAGCAGTTCTTC. This encodes CASSRRLAEYNYNEQFF. J is TRBJ2-1 and V is TRBV4-2, with TRBD2 identical over 7 bases. V dropped 4 bases and J dropped 3; count of bases not matched to a gene: 12. Germline V gives CDR1 LGHNA, CDR2 YNFKEQ. CDR3 length: 17 residues.